These 4 T cell receptor beta chains originate from one sample sequenced in a study of blood T cell repertoires in COVID-19. Clones were read by immunoSEQ multiplex PCR, and TCRdb kept only the in-frame ones, dropping some. Here the sample spans 65,000 to 90,000 clones, roughly 84% being singletons. The material sequenced was peripheral blood. Source of these receptors: an older woman with acute or convalescent COVID-19.

This clone was observed once. The chain is built from TRBV5-1 and TRBJ1-2; 9 bases are shared with TRBD1. The CDR3 sequence is 17 residues long. V was clipped by 5 bases and J by 0 bases; unmatched bases: 11. Germline assignment: CDR1 SGHRS and CDR2 YFSETQ. The CDR3 reads CASRTNPGTGTNYGYTF. The CDR3, as DNA: TGCGCCAGCAGAACCAACCCCGGGACAGGGACTAACTATGGCTACACCTTC.

This clone was seen just once. As DNA, the CDR3 is TGCGCCAGCAGCTACGGACTAGCGGGGGGAATCCTCTCTGGGGCCAACGTCCTGACTTTC. Encoded protein: CASSYGLAGGILSGANVLTF. The chain recombines TRBV5-1 with TRBJ2-6; 14 nucleotides agree with TRBD2. CDR3 length: 20 amino acids. V shed 3 bases and J 0 bases; nucleotides not matched to a gene: 8. Germline loops: CDR1 SGHRS, CDR2 YFSETQ. Filled out from reference TRBV5-1 and TRBJ2-6, the complete variable domain reads KAGVTQTPRYLIKTRGQQVTLSCSPISGHRSVSWYQQTPGQGLQFLFEYFSETQRNKGNFPGRFSGRQFSNSRSEMNVSTLELGDSALYLCASSYGLAGGILSGANVLTFGAGSRLTVL.

This rearrangement joins TRBV6-4 to TRBJ1-1, with D uncertain. V gave up 5 bases and J gave up 0 bases, with 7 bases separating them. The V gene's germline CDR1 is MRHNA and CDR2 SNTAGT. The CDR3 consists of 13 residues. CDR3 amino acids: CASSSELNTEAFF. CDR3 sequence (DNA): TGTGCCAGCAGTTCCGAGTTGAACACTGAAGCTTTCTTT.

The chain couples TRBV3-1 (or the pseudogene TRBV3-2) to TRBJ1-2; 7 bases map to TRBD1. The CDR3 sequence is 16 residues long. From germline, CDR1 is LGHDT and CDR2 YNNKEL (reference sequence). V lost 3 bases and J lost 7; bases outside the gene matches: 14. For the CDR3, the DNA is TGTGCCAGCAGCCAGGGACGTAGGCAGGGGGGATTTGGCTACACCTTC. Translated: CASSQGRRQGGFGYTF.